This TCR beta chain was recovered during a study of blood T cell repertoires in COVID-19. With 5 bases clipped from V and 0 bases from J, the junction kept 7 bases outside the gene matches. The CDR3 contains 15 residues. Per germline, CDR1 SGHRS and CDR2 YFSETQ. The sample holds a few counts of this clone. This table comes from immunoSEQ multiplex PCR, and its TCRdb copy is limited to in-frame clones, with some not included. The sample has approximately 330,000 clones; around 85% are singletons. V is TRBV5-1 and J is TRBJ1-2, with TRBD1 matching over 7 bases. The sequence was obtained from a woman aged 40 to 50 with acute COVID-19. Sequencing was done on a sample of PBMCs or T cells enriched from blood (not recorded which). DNA of the CDR3: TGCGCCAGCAGTTGGGACAGACCTGCTAACTATGGCTACACCTTC. Amino acid sequence: CASSWDRPANYGYTF. Supplemented by reference TRBV5-1 and TRBJ1-2, the full variable domain reads KAGVTQTPRYLIKTRGQQVTLSCSPISGHRSVSWYQQTPGQGLQFLFEYFSETQRNKGNFPGRFSGRQFSNSRSEMNVSTLELGDSALYLCASSWDRPANYGYTFGSGTRLTVV.